This T cell receptor beta chain was sequenced in a study of cytomegalovirus exposure and HLA in healthy donors. Across the study: Roughly 89 million unique TCR sequences came from HLA-typed donors in an early release.

CDR1 and CDR2 (germline): MNHNS, SASEGT. Trimming removed 0 bases from V and 0 bases from J, with 11 bases in between. This CDR3 has 16 amino acids. Study outcomes and limitations: TCR beta chains numbering 164 were designated cytomegalovirus-associated.

A remark on this clone: The antigen remains unidentified.

The PCR was carried out with 60 Vbeta primers and 13 Jbeta primers. Method: immunoSEQ multiplex PCR; TCRdb's copy keeps in-frame clones and lacks some. The table includes some 130,000 clones, 55% to 75% detected once. The chain combines TRBV6-1 with TRBJ1-2; unclear D gene. This clonotype was sampled from a man aged 30 to 39 in good health and CMV-seropositive. Material: PBMCs. The CDR3 DNA reads TGTGCCAGCAGTGAAGCTGTAGTAAGCCCTAACTATGGCTACACCTTC. It is translated as CASSEAVVSPNYGYTF.